This T cell receptor (beta chain) was recorded in a study of shared clonotypes between healthy human individuals. Each subset's genomic DNA was shared equally among a number of immunoSEQ plates. The protocol was immunoSEQ multiplex PCR, while the TCRdb copy is restricted to in-frame clones and leaves out a portion. The sample shows about 560,000 clones, roughly four fifths of them seen only once. Each sample came from a Caucasian adult donor living in Nashville, Tennessee. V was shortened by 4 bases and J by 11 bases, with 21 bases between the two germline ends. The CDR3 loop spans 14 amino acids. Per germline, CDR1 SQVTM and CDR2 ANQGSEA. This clone appeared a few times.

The clonotype comes from a woman between 40 and 50 years old in good health. Some clones in this sample may be carry-over from other donors' samples. Sequenced: PBMCs. The chain combines TRBV29-1 with TRBJ1-5; D might be TRBD1 (6 bases). CDR3 bases: TGCAGCGTTGCGGGGGACACCACGCAATCTGCCCAGCATTTT. This sequence encodes CSVAGDTTQSAQHF.